The clone carrying this TCR beta chain has only a few counts. This specimen comes from a study of T-cell memory formation after mild COVID-19. Trimming removed 5 bases at V and 4 bases at J, with 11 bases between. The CDR3 has 13 amino acids. Barcoded TCR alpha and TCR beta cDNA libraries with UMIs came from 5'RACE using constant-segment primers. MiXCR, run by TCRdb on the 5' RACE reads, gives a single entry per CDR3 protein. The sample carries approximately 150,000 distinct CDR3 sequences, roughly 19% recorded once. Sample: PBMCs or a T cell subset sorted from them (not recorded which). The chain has TRBV12-3 or TRBV12-4 and TRBJ1-2; D is undetermined. This sequence was found in an adult woman who had mild COVID-19 (a few samples of this study predate the infection). Cell type and time point are not known. In DNA, the CDR3 is TGTGCCAGCAGTGCCGGGCAGTTCTATGGCTACACCTTC. Encoded protein: CASSAGQFYGYTF.